The 2 T cell receptor beta chains below all came from one sample that was sequenced in a study of shared clonotypes between healthy human individuals (TCRdb year 2020). The method behind the library was the immunoSEQ multiplex PCR assay. TCRdb obtained this table from immuneACCESS and retained in-frame rearrangements with V and J assigned. These tables miss some clones; where compared with another copy, unresolved V genes account for less than half of the shortfall, and the remainder is unexplained. The sample table records hundreds of thousands of clones; 74% of these occur just once. Together, the top ten hold less than 2% of the sample. Sequencing was performed on memory CD4+ T cells sorted from blood. The cell subset or site label here, explained by the study, means: CD45RA-negative fraction. The receptors originated from a woman aged 25 to 45 in good health.

This clone was picked up a small number of times. J is TRBJ2-5 and V is TRBV11-2; 7 bases are shared with TRBD2. In germline, CDR1 is SGHAT, CDR2 FQNNGV. The ends lost 3 bases at V and 5 bases at J; junction bases unmatched: 9. The CDR3 contains 15 residues. The CDR3 coding sequence is TGTGCCAGCAGCTTCATGAGTAGGGGAGGGGAGACCCAGTACTTC. Translating gives CASSFMSRGGETQYF. The complete variable domain, with remaining parts taken from reference TRBV11-2 and TRBJ2-5, reads EAGVAQSPRYKIIEKRQSVAFWCNPISGHATLYWYQQILGQGPKLLIQFQNNGVVDDSQLPKDRFSAERLKGVDSTLKIQPAKLEDSAVYLCASSFMSRGGETQYFGPGTRLLVL.

The CDR3 sequence: CASSLGLAGGDEQFF. As DNA, the CDR3 is TGTGCCAGCAGCTTGGGACTAGCGGGAGGAGATGAGCAGTTCTTC. V is TRBV11-3 and J is TRBJ2-1; TRBD2 aligns across 15 bases. Germline V gene data show CDR1 as SGHNT and CDR2 as YENEEA. The CDR3 consists of 15 residues. V lost 3 bases to trimming and J lost 8 bases; unmatched junction nucleotides: 2.